The clone carrying this TCR beta chain was picked up a small number of times. Antigen unknown. The sample originates from a study of blood T cells in healthy people across ages. With a J-beta primer mix and a sample-barcoded 5' primer, a second PCR ran about 7 to 12 cycles. TCRdb re-analysed the 5' RACE reads in MiXCR, keeping a single row per CDR3 protein. The sample records 600,000 to 900,000 distinct CDR3 sequences, approximately 24% being singletons. CDR3 length: 15 residues. V was pared by 0 bases and J by 5 bases, with 2 bases of the junction left unmatched. Germline CDR1 and CDR2: SGHVS and FNYEAQ. General study results and limits: Considered underestimates were the diversity estimates obtained from one million T cells.

Another study also made use of these data, one on T cells of mothers and their children. Per that paper: Healthy Caucasian mothers, a few in number, and their six children were the donors.

The gene calls are TRBV7-6 and TRBJ2-3; 10 positions match TRBD2. The receptor was derived from a boy younger than 18 in good health. Sequencing was done on a sample of blood. CDR3 in amino acids: CASSLAERGGDTQYF. The CDR3 DNA reads as TGTGCCAGCAGCTTAGCGGAGCGGGGGGGAGATACGCAGTATTTT.